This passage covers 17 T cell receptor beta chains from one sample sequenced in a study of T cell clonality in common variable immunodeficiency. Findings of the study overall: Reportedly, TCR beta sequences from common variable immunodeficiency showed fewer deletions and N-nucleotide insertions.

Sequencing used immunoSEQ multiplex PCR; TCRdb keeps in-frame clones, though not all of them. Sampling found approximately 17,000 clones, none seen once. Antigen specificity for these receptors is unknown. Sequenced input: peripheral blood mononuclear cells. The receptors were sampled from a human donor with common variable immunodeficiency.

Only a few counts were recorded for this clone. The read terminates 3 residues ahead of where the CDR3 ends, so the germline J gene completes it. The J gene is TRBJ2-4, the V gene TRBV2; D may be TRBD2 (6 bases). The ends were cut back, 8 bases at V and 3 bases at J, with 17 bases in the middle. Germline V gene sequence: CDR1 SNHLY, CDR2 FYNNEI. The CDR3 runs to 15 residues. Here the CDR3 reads CASGTLRPVKNIQYF. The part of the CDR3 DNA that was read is TGTGCCAGCGGGACTCTCAGGCCAGTCAAAAACATT.

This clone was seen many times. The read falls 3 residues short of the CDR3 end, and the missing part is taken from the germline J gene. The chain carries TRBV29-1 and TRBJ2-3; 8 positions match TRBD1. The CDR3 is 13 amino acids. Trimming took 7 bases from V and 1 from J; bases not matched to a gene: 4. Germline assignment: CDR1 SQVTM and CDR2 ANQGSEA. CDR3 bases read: TGCAGCGCGAACAGGGGGGGCACAGATACG. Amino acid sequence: CSANRGGTDT. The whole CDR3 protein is CSANRGGTDTQYF.

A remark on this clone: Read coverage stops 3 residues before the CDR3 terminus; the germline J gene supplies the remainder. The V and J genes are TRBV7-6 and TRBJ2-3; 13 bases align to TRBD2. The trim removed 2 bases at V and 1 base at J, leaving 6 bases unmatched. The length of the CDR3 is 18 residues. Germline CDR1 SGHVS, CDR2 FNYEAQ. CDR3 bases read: TGTGCCAGCAGCTTAACGGGACTAGCGGGGTCAGGCACAGATACG. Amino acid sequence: CASSLTGLAGSGTDT. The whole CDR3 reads CASSLTGLAGSGTDTQYF.

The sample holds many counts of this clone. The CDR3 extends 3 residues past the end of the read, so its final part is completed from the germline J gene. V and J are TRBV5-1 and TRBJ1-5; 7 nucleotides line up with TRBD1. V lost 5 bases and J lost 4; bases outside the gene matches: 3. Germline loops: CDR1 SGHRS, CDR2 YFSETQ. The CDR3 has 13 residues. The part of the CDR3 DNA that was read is TGCGCCAGCAGGGTGGACAGGAATCAGCCC. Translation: CASRVDRNQP. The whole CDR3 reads CASRVDRNQPQHF.

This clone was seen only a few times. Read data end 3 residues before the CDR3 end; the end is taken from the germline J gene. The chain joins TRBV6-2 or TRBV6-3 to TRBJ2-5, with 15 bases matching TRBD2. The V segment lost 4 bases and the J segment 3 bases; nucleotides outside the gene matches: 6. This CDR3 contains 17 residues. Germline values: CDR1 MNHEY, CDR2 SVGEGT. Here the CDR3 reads CASSFGGLAGGKETQYF. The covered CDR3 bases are TGTGCCAGCAGTTTTGGTGGACTAGCGGGAGGGAAAGAGACC.

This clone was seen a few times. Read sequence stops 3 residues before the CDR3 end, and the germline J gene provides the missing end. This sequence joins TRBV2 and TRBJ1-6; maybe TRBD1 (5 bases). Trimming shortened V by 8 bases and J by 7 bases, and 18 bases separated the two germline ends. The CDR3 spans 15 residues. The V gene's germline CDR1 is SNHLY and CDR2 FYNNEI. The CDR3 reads CASWGGYTGNSPLHF. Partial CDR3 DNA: TGTGCCAGCTGGGGGGGGTATACGGGGAATTCACCC.

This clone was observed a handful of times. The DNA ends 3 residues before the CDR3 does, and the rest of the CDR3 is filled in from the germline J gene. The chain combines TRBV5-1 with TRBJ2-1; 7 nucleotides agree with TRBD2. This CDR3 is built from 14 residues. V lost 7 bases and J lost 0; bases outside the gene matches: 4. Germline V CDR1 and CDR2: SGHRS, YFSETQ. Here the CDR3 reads CASRSGISYNEQFF. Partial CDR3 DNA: TGCGCCAGCCGGAGCGGGATCTCCTACAATGAG.

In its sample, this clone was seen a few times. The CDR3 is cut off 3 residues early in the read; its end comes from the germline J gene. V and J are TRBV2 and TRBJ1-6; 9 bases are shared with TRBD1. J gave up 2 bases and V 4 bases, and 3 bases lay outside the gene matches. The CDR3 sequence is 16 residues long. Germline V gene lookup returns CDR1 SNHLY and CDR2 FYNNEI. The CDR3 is CASSVTGGTYNSPLHF. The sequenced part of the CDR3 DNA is TGTGCCAGCAGTGTAACAGGGGGCACCTATAATTCACCC.

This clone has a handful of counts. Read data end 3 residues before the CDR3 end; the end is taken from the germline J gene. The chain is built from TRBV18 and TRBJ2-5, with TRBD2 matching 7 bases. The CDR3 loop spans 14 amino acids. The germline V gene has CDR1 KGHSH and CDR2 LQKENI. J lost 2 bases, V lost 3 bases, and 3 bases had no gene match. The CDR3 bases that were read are TGTGCCAGCTCACCCCAGCGGGGACAAGAGACC. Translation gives CASSPQRGQET. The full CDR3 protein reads CASSPQRGQETQYF.

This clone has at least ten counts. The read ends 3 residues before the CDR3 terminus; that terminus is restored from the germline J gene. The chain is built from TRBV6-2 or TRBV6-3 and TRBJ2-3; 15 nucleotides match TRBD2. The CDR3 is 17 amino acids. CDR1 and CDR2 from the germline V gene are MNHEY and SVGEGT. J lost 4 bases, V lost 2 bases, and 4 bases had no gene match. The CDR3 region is CASSYGTSGRKADTQYF. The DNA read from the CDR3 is TGTGCCAGCAGTTACGGGACTAGCGGGAGGAAGGCAGATACG.

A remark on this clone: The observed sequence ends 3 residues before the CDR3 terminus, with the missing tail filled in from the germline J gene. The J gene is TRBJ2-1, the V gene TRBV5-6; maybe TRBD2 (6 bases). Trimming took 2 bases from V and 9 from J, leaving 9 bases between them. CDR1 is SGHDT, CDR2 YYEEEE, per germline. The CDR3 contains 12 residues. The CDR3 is CASSLMGGEQFF. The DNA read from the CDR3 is TGTGCCAGCAGCTTAATGGGGGGTGAG.

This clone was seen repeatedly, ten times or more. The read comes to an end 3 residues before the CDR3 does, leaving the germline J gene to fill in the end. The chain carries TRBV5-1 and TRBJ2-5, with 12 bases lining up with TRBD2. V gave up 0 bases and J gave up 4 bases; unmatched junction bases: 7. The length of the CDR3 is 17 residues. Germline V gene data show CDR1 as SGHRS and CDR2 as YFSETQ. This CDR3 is CASSLEPSGGAAETQYF. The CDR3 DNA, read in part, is TGCGCCAGCAGCTTGGAGCCTAGCGGGGGGGCAGCAGAGACC.

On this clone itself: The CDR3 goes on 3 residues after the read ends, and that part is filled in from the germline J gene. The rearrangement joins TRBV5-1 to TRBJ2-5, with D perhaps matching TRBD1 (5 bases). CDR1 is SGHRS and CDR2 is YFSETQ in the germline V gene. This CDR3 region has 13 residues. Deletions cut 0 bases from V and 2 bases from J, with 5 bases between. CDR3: CASSLGQQETQYF. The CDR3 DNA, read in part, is TGCGCCAGCAGCTTGGGACAGCAAGAGACC.

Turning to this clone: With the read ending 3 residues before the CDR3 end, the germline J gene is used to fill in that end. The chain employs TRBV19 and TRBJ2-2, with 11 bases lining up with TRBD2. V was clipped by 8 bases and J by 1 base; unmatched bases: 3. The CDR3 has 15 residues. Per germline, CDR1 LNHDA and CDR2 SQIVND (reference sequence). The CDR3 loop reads CASRGLAVNTGELFF. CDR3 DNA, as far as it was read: TGTGCCAGTCGGGGACTAGCGGTGAACACCGGGGAG.

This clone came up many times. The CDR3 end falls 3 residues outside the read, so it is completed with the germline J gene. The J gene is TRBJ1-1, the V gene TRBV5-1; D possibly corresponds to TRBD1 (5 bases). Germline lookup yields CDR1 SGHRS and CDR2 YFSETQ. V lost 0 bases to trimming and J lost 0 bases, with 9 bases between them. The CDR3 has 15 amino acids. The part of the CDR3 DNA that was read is TGCGCCAGCAGCTTGGCCGGGGGAATGAACACTGAA. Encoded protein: CASSLAGGMNTE. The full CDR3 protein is CASSLAGGMNTEAFF.

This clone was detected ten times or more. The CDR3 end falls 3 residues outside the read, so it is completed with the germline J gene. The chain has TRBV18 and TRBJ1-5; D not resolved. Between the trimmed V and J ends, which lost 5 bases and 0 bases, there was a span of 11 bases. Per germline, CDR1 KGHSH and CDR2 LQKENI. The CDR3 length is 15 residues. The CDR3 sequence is CASSSTFYSNQPQHF. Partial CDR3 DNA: TGTGCCAGCTCATCGACATTCTATAGCAATCAGCCC.

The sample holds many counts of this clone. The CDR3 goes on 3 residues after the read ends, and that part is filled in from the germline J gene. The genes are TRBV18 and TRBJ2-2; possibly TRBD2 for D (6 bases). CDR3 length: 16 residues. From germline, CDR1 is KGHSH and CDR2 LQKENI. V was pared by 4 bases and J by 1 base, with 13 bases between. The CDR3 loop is CASSLQRVKNTGELFF. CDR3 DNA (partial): TGTGCCAGCTCACTACAGCGGGTAAAGAACACCGGGGAG.